This TCR beta chain stems from a study of CD8+CD57+ T cells in acquired aplastic anemia (dated by TCRdb to the late 2010s). For the study in its entirety: A mean of around 3.3 ug of DNA, ranging from about 0.17 to 30 ug, was extracted from sorted CD4+ and CD8+ cells. A CD8+CD57+ expansion meant a frequency higher than the mean frequency seen in healthy subjects. Overall study outcomes, separate from this receptor: Although twenty-nine CD8+ CDR3 sequences were shared by patients and controls, these sequences appeared highly expressed in patients and within the immunodominant clones of patients. CD8+ Simpson's diversity did not differ significantly between patients and healthy controls (P=0.060).

Expansion of CD8+CD57+ cells had been shown by flow cytometry in the patients chosen for sequencing. All patients had severe acquired aplastic anemia diagnosed by International Study of Aplastic Anemia and Agranulocytosis and Camitta criteria. At the time blood was sampled, none of the patients had received any therapy. The study deep-sequenced TCR repertoires of sorted CD4+ and CD8+ blood T cells from severe aplastic anemia patients and healthy subjects. Patients were enrolled under clinicaltrials.gov protocols 00001620, 01623167, 00001397, 00071045, 00081523 and 00961064 in the USA. Ficoll-Paque density gradient centrifugation was used to isolate peripheral blood mononuclear cells. Before DNA extraction, CD4+ and CD8+ T cells were sorted with FACS or magnetic beads. After removal of 5 bases from V and 4 bases from J, the junction retains 7 bases not matched to a gene. The CDR3 covers 14 residues, taking in both the cysteine and the phenylalanine. This entry keeps only the CDR3 DNA: 42 bases, framed from base 1. The germline V gene (reference sequence) sets CDR1 to LNHNV and CDR2 to YYDKDF.

Genomic DNA served as template for TCR beta VDJ combination and CDR3 sequence profiling. TCR repertoire sequencing was run on an Illumina HiSeq 2000. Regarding the original processing steps: Repertoire assessment relied on Simpson's diversity index, CDR3 size and DJ length profiles, and TRBV/TRBJ rearrangement plots. The immunodominant clone was defined as the most abundant DNA sequence in deep sequencing data. CDR3 amino acid sequences were screened for sharing across subjects and were compared with published repertoires and the VDJdb database. TCRdb applied fastp at Q25 and MiXCR to the public reads, then kept only in-frame beta chains. Every CDR3 protein is listed once, alongside the most common genes and DNA of its rows. None of the V and J calls come from the authors' own analysis; TCRdb made them. This sample lists around 190,000 distinct CDR3 sequences; 48% were detected once. The ten top clones hold under 15% of the sample.

Comment on this clonotype: What antigen it recognizes has not been identified. No much larger clonotype is one base removed from it; base qualities were not supplied.

The origin of this receptor is a human donor with aplastic anemia. The V gene is TRBV15 and the J gene is TRBJ2-5; the central 7 bases match TRBD1. Sequencing was performed on sorted CD4+, CD8+, or CD8+CD57+ T cells (not recorded which) from PBMCs. The sequenced DNA is TGTGCCACCAGCCCCAGACAGGGATCAGAGACCCAGTACTTC. This encodes CATSPRQGSETQYF. With all but the CDR3 taken from the reference TRBV15 and TRBJ2-5 genes, the full variable domain is: DAMVIQNPRYQVTQFGKPVTLSCSQTLNHNVMYWYQQKSSQAPKLLFHYYDKDFNNEADTPDNFQSRRPNTSFCFLDIRSPGLGDTAMYLCATSPRQGSETQYFGPGTRLLVL.